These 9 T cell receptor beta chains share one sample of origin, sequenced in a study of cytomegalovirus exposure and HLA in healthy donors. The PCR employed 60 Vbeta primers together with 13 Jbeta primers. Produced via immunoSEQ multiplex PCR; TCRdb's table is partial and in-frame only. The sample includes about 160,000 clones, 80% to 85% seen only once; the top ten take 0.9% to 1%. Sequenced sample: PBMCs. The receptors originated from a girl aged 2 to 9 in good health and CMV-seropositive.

CDR3 residues: CASIVGATDTQYF. CDR3 nucleotides: TGTGCCAGCATCGTAGGGGCCACAGATACGCAGTATTTT. The chain employs TRBV7-9 and TRBJ2-3, with D possibly matching TRBD1 (5 bases). V was pared by 7 bases and J by 2 bases, with 10 bases between. Germline CDR1 reads SEHNR; CDR2 reads FQNEAQ (reference sequence). CDR3 length equals 13 residues.

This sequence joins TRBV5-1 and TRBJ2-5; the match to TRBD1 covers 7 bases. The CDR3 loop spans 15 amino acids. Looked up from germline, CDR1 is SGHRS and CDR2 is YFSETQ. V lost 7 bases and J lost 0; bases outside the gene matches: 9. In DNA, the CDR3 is TGCGCCAGCTCCCCCGGTGGGACAGACCAAGAGACCCAGTACTTC. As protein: CASSPGGTDQETQYF.

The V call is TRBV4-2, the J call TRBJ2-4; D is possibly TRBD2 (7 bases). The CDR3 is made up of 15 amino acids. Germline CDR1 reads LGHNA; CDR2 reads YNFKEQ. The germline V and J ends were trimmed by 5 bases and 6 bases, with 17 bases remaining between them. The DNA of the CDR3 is TGTGCCAGCAGCTTCTCCGGGGGGCGGACAAACATTCAGTACTTC. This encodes CASSFSGGRTNIQYF.

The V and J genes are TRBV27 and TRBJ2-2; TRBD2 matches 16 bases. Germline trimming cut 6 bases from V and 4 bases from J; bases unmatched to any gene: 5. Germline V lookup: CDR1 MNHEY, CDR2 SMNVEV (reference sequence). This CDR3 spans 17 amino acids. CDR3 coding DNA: TGTGCCAGCAGAGGGACTAGCGGGAGGGCGGGCACCGGGGAGCTGTTTTTT. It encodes CASRGTSGRAGTGELFF.

CDR3 sequence (DNA): TGTGCCAGCAGTGTCAGACAGGGGTCTTCCTCTGGAAACACCATATATTTT. It encodes CASSVRQGSSSGNTIYF. The chain carries TRBV2 and TRBJ1-3, with 8 bases lining up with TRBD1. CDR3 length: 17 residues. Trimming removed 4 bases from V and 0 bases from J; junction bases left unmatched: 8. CDR1 and CDR2 from the germline V gene are SNHLY and FYNNEI.

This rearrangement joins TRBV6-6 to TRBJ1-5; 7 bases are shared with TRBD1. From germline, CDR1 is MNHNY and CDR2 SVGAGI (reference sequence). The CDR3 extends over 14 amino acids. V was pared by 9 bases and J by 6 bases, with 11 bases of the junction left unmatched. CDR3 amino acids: CASRTGTAGQPQHF. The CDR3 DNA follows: TGTGCCAGTCGAACGGGGACAGCCGGTCAGCCCCAGCATTTT.

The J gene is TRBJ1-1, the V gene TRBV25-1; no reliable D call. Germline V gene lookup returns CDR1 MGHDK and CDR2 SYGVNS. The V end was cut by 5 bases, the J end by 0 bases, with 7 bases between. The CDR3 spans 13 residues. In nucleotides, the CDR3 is TGTGCCAGCAGTAGACGGGTGAACACTGAAGCTTTCTTT. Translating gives CASSRRVNTEAFF.

The CDR3 DNA reads as TGTGCCTACTCACAGGGTTCCTACGAGCAGTACTTC. Encoded protein: CAYSQGSYEQYF. The chain employs TRBV30 and TRBJ2-7, with D perhaps matching TRBD1 (6 bases). The V and J ends lost 7 bases and 1 base respectively, with 11 bases between them. CDR1 GTSNPN and CDR2 SVGIG come from the germline V gene (reference sequence). The CDR3 runs 12 residues.

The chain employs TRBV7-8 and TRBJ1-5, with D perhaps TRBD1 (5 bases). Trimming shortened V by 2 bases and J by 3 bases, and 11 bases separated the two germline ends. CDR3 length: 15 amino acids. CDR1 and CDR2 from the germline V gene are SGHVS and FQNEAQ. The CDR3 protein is CASSLMGGNNQPQHF. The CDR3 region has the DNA TGTGCCAGCAGCTTAATGGGGGGAAACAATCAGCCCCAGCATTTT.